The 32 T cell receptor beta chains below were found in one sample sequenced in a study of TIL therapy for anti-PD-1-resistant metastatic lung cancer. As for time point: pre-treatment sample, taken before nivolumab and TIL therapy. The libraries were made with immunoSEQ v3. The method was immunoSEQ multiplex PCR; TCRdb's version includes in-frame clones alone and lacks a portion of them. The sample yields about 60,000 clones, roughly two thirds seen once. The sample was blood, taken at baseline. Every receptor here comes from a person aged 25 to 80 with non-small cell lung cancer.

In this sample, this clone turned up many times. The chain has TRBV4-2 and TRBJ1-5, with no clear D. Germline V lookup: CDR1 LGHNA, CDR2 YNFKEQ. The CDR3 is made up of 15 amino acids. Trimming stripped 3 bases from V and 0 bases from J, with 9 bases between. The CDR3 coding sequence is TGTGCCAGCAGCCAGACCGCATATAGCAATCAGCCCCAGCATTTT. Translation: CASSQTAYSNQPQHF.

DNA of the CDR3: TGTGCCAGCAGTCCGATGCGAGGGACCCTAGCTTTCTTT. Translating it yields CASSPMRGTLAFF. The rearrangement links TRBV28 to TRBJ1-1; possibly TRBD1 for D (5 bases). Germline CDR1 and CDR2: MDHEN and SYDVKM. V lost 5 bases and J 10 bases, leaving 17 bases between the germline ends. The CDR3 covers 13 residues. Full variable domain (remainder filled in from reference TRBV28 and TRBJ1-1): DVKVTQSSRYLVKRTGEKVFLECVQDMDHENMFWYRQDPGLGLRLIYFSYDVKMKEKGDIPEGYSVSREKKERFSLILESASTNQTSMYLCASSPMRGTLAFFGQGTRLTVV.

This CDR3 is CASSRGPQLTDTQYF. The CDR3 coding sequence is TGCGCCAGCAGCCGGGGACCCCAGCTCACAGATACGCAGTATTTT. The V gene is TRBV5-1, the J gene TRBJ2-3, with D perhaps being TRBD1 or TRBD2 (5 bases each). The CDR3 runs 15 residues. The germline gives CDR1 SGHRS, CDR2 YFSETQ. V was pared by 4 bases and J by 2 bases, with 14 bases between.

The rearrangement joins TRBV27 to TRBJ1-6; maybe TRBD1 (5 bases). The CDR3 is 14 amino acids. Trimming left V 0 bases short and J 10 bases short, with 10 bases between. Germline V gene sequence: CDR1 MNHEY, CDR2 SMNVEV (reference sequence). The CDR3 DNA sequence: TGTGCCAGCAGTTTATCAGGGGTTGGGTCACCCCTCCACTTT. This translates into CASSLSGVGSPLHF.

The V call is TRBV6-5, the J call TRBJ1-4; 7 nucleotides align to TRBD1. Germline lookup yields CDR1 MNHEY and CDR2 SVGAGI. The CDR3 totals 12 residues. The J segment lost 11 bases and the V segment lost 5 bases, leaving 5 bases of the junction unmatched. CDR3 amino acids: CASSNTGDKLFF. CDR3 in DNA: TGTGCCAGCAGTAATACAGGGGACAAACTGTTTTTT.

The chain carries TRBV6-5 and TRBJ2-7; 10 nucleotides agree with TRBD2. CDR3 length: 14 amino acids. With 7 bases clipped from V and 7 bases from J, the junction kept 10 bases outside the gene matches. CDR1 is MNHEY and CDR2 is SVGAGI in the germline V gene. The CDR3 sequence is CASTPAGGPSEQYF. The CDR3 DNA is TGTGCCAGCACCCCAGCGGGAGGGCCTTCAGAGCAGTACTTC.

The gene calls are TRBV15 and TRBJ2-1, with D perhaps TRBD2 (6 bases). Germline-derived CDR1 and CDR2 are LNHNV and YYDKDF (reference sequence). V was cut by 0 bases and J by 8 bases, with 14 bases left in between. The CDR3 spans 15 residues. The chain's CDR3 is CATSRESGRDYEQFF. CDR3 coding DNA: TGTGCCACCAGCAGAGAGAGTGGGCGGGACTATGAGCAGTTCTTC.

This chain joins TRBV7-2 and TRBJ2-1, with D maybe TRBD2 (5 bases). V lost 1 base to trimming and J lost 4 bases, with 14 bases between them. CDR1 is SGHTA and CDR2 is FQGNSA in the germline V gene. This CDR3 is 16 amino acids long. CDR3 protein: CASSLVALGSYNEQFF. The CDR3 bases are TGTGCCAGCAGCTTAGTTGCATTGGGGAGTTACAATGAGCAGTTCTTC. Complete variable domain (other parts from reference TRBV7-2 and TRBJ2-1): GAGVSQSPSNKVTEKGKDVELRCDPISGHTALYWYRQSLGQGLEFLIYFQGNSAPDKSGLPSDRFSAERTGGSVSTLTIQRTQQEDSAVYLCASSLVALGSYNEQFFGPGTRLTVL.

The V and J genes are TRBV6-5 and TRBJ2-7; D is unclear. The V end was cut by 2 bases, the J end by 3 bases, with 14 bases between. Germline loops: CDR1 MNHEY, CDR2 SVGAGI. CDR3 length equals 15 residues. The CDR3: CASSYHKLGIYEQYF. For the CDR3, the DNA is TGTGCCAGCAGTTACCATAAATTGGGGATCTACGAGCAGTACTTC.

The chain recombines TRBV5-6 with TRBJ2-7; 12 bases are shared with TRBD2. V trimming: 1 base; J trimming: 9 bases; junction bases outside the gene matches: 8. CDR1 SGHDT and CDR2 YYEEEE come from the germline V gene. The CDR3 contains 15 residues. The CDR3 is CASSLWASGGEVQYF. In DNA, the CDR3 is TGTGCCAGCAGCTTGTGGGCTAGCGGGGGGGAAGTGCAGTACTTC. The full variable domain, completed using reference TRBV5-6 and TRBJ2-7, is DAGVTQSPTHLIKTRGQQVTLRCSPKSGHDTVSWYQQALGQGPQFIFQYYEEEERQRGNFPDRFSGHQFPNYSSELNVNALLLGDSALYLCASSLWASGGEVQYFGPGTRLTVT.

This chain joins TRBV7-2 and TRBJ2-7, with D perhaps TRBD2 (5 bases). CDR3 length: 14 residues. Germline V gives CDR1 SGHTA, CDR2 FQGNSA. The V gene lost 0 bases and the J gene lost 5 bases, with 11 bases spanning the gap. The CDR3 sequence is CASSLAGDSNEQYF. CDR3 sequence (DNA): TGTGCCAGCAGCTTAGCGGGAGATTCCAACGAGCAGTACTTC.

V gene TRBV6-5 combines with J gene TRBJ1-1, with D possibly TRBD1 on 6 matching bases. Trimming removed 0 bases at V and 9 bases at J, with 14 bases between. CDR3 length: 14 residues. Germline values: CDR1 MNHEY, CDR2 SVGAGI. The chain's CDR3 is CASSYSRGGSQAFF. CDR3 DNA: TGTGCCAGCAGTTACTCGCGAGGGGGGAGTCAAGCTTTCTTT.

This chain uses TRBV28 with TRBJ2-5; TRBD1 aligns across 8 bases. With V trimmed by 6 bases and J by 2 bases, 8 bases remained unmatched. Germline V CDR1 and CDR2: MDHEN, SYDVKM. This CDR3 is built from 15 residues. The CDR3 protein is CASRRGQGRQETQYF. As DNA, the CDR3 is TGTGCCAGCAGACGTGGACAGGGACGACAAGAGACCCAGTACTTC.

This clone has a handful of counts. The chain couples TRBV5-6 to TRBJ1-1; 8 nucleotides match TRBD1. CDR3 length equals 14 residues. J gave up 6 bases and V 3 bases, and 7 bases lay outside the gene matches. Germline V CDR1 and CDR2: SGHDT, YYEEEE. The CDR3 DNA reads as TGTGCCAGCAGCTCCCGGGACAGGATACCTGAAGCTTTCTTT. Translation gives CASSSRDRIPEAFF.

The genes are TRBV19 and TRBJ1-2; no reliable D call. Trimming left V 6 bases short and J 8 bases short, with 13 bases between. The germline gives CDR1 LNHDA, CDR2 SQIVND (reference sequence). CDR3 length equals 12 residues. Here the CDR3 reads CASSVYLWGYTF. The CDR3 DNA is TGTGCCAGTAGCGTGTACTTGTGGGGCTACACCTTC.

The V and J genes are TRBV28 and TRBJ2-7; the D gene could be TRBD1 or TRBD2 (7 bases each). Germline V gene lookup returns CDR1 MDHEN and CDR2 SYDVKM. Trimming took 5 bases from V and 5 from J, leaving 16 bases between them. CDR3 size: 14 residues. Written as DNA, the CDR3 is TGTGCCAGCAGTACGATCAGGGGGGGGAACGAGCAGTACTTC. Protein sequence: CASSTIRGGNEQYF.

The CDR3 loop reads CASKSLGTGEGSEQFF. The CDR3 nucleotides read TGTGCCAGCAAATCCCTCGGGACAGGGGAAGGTAGTGAGCAGTTCTTC. This sequence joins TRBV27 and TRBJ2-1; 10 nucleotides align to TRBD1. The germline V gene encodes CDR1 MNHEY and CDR2 SMNVEV (reference sequence). The ends lost 7 bases at V and 9 bases at J; junction bases unmatched: 15. This CDR3 is built from 16 residues.

The chain links TRBV6-6 to TRBJ2-7; D might be TRBD2 (6 bases). The germline gives CDR1 MNHNY, CDR2 SVGAGI (reference sequence). The CDR3 is made up of 16 amino acids. Trimming stripped 7 bases from V and 0 bases from J, with 19 bases between. CDR3 region: CASTFQAGSSSYEQYF. In DNA, the CDR3 is TGTGCCAGCACCTTTCAGGCGGGGTCGAGCTCCTACGAGCAGTACTTC.

The chain is built from TRBV9 and TRBJ2-1, with D tentatively TRBD2 (5 bases). The CDR3 runs 13 residues. Trimming took off 2 bases at V and 5 bases at J, with 8 bases between the two ends. Germline CDR1 SGDLS, CDR2 YYNGEE. The CDR3 sequence: CASSVAGHNEQFF. CDR3 nucleotide sequence: TGTGCCAGCAGCGTGGCGGGTCACAATGAGCAGTTCTTC.

The rearrangement links TRBV10-3 to TRBJ2-3; 12 nucleotides line up with TRBD2. Germline V lookup: CDR1 ENHRY, CDR2 SYGVKD. V lost 3 bases, J lost 5 bases, and 15 bases stayed unmatched. The CDR3 is 19 residues long. CDR3 nucleotide sequence: TGTGCCATCAGTGAAGCACACACAGGACTAGCGGGACCAAGAGATACGCAGTATTTT. Encoded protein: CAISEAHTGLAGPRDTQYF.

This chain links TRBV18 with TRBJ2-5; D unclear. The V and J ends lost 0 bases and 2 bases respectively, with 4 bases between them. The germline gives CDR1 KGHSH, CDR2 LQKENI. The length of the CDR3 is 13 residues. The CDR3 loop reads CASSPPGQETQYF. CDR3 DNA: TGTGCCAGCTCACCACCAGGGCAAGAGACCCAGTACTTC. The entire variable domain, with the rest obtained from reference TRBV18 and TRBJ2-5, is as follows: NAGVMQNPRHLVRRRGQEARLRCSPMKGHSHVYWYRQLPEEGLKFMVYLQKENIIDESGMPKERFSAEFPKEGPSILRIQQVVRGDSAAYFCASSPPGQETQYFGPGTRLLVL.

J is TRBJ2-2 and V is TRBV6-1; D is tentatively TRBD1 or TRBD2 (5 bases each). V was clipped by 2 bases and J by 2 bases, with 12 bases between them. The germline V gene encodes CDR1 MNHNS and CDR2 SASEGT. The CDR3 runs 16 residues. Written as DNA, the CDR3 is TGTGCCAGCAGTGAATCCTGGGGGATAAACACCGGGGAGCTGTTTTTT. It yields the protein CASSESWGINTGELFF.

V gene TRBV6-1 combines with J gene TRBJ2-3; D is unresolved. V was trimmed by 3 bases and J by 0 bases, leaving 7 bases between them. The CDR3 runs 14 residues. The germline CDR1 and CDR2 sequences are MNHNS and SASEGT. The CDR3 spells CASSDSSSTDTQYF. The CDR3 DNA reads TGTGCCAGCAGTGACTCGTCTAGCACAGATACGCAGTATTTT.

CDR3 residues: CASSLQRGQETQYF. As DNA, the CDR3 is TGTGCCAGCAGCTTACAGCGGGGACAAGAGACCCAGTACTTC. This chain links TRBV7-2 with TRBJ2-5, with 7 nucleotides matching TRBD2. The CDR3 has 14 residues. Germline V gene data show CDR1 as SGHTA and CDR2 as FQGNSA. J was trimmed by 2 bases and V by 2 bases; bases with no gene match: 2.

The genes are TRBV6-6 and TRBJ2-7; TRBD2 agrees at 14 bases. CDR3 length: 16 amino acids. Germline CDR1 and CDR2: MNHNY and SVGAGI (reference sequence). The V and J ends lost 6 bases and 4 bases, in that order; junction bases with no gene match: 8. The CDR3 protein is CASSRGLAGGDYEQYF. CDR3 in DNA: TGTGCCAGCAGCCGCGGACTAGCGGGGGGAGATTACGAGCAGTACTTC.

This clone has only a few counts. The CDR3 loop is CASSLDRQQNEKLFF. The CDR3 DNA reads TGCGCCAGCAGCTTGGACCGACAGCAAAATGAAAAACTGTTTTTT. The genes are TRBV5-1 and TRBJ1-4, with D possibly being TRBD1 (5 bases). V was cut by 0 bases and J by 5 bases, with 11 bases left in between. The CDR3 runs to 15 residues. The germline V gene encodes CDR1 SGHRS and CDR2 YFSETQ.

V is TRBV28 and J is TRBJ1-4; TRBD1 agrees at 7 bases. In germline, CDR1 is MDHEN, CDR2 SYDVKM. V lost 5 bases, J lost 6 bases, and 6 bases stayed unmatched. The CDR3 covers 14 residues. The CDR3 spells CASSMTGRDEKLFF. CDR3 sequence (DNA): TGTGCCAGCAGTATGACAGGGCGGGATGAAAAACTGTTTTTT.

This chain uses TRBV5-1 with TRBJ2-3; D call uncertain. Germline CDR1 SGHRS, CDR2 YFSETQ. The CDR3 consists of 12 residues. Trimming pared 8 bases from V and 2 bases from J, leaving 9 bases between. CDR3 sequence (DNA): TGCGCCAGTTCTAGTTTCACAGATACGCAGTATTTT. Its translation is CASSSFTDTQYF.

The chain employs TRBV28 and TRBJ1-2, with TRBD1 identical over 8 bases. Per the germline V gene, CDR1 is MDHEN and CDR2 is SYDVKM. V dropped 2 bases and J dropped 7; count of bases not matched to a gene: 3. The CDR3 has 13 amino acids. The CDR3 nucleotides are TGTGCCAGCAGTTTACCCGACAGGGGTGGCTACACCTTC. Translating it yields CASSLPDRGGYTF.

The rearrangement uses TRBV10-1 and TRBJ2-7; D gene unclear. The CDR3 runs to 13 residues. Trimming left V 0 bases short and J 5 bases short, with 8 bases between. Germline V gives CDR1 WNHNN, CDR2 SYGVQD (reference sequence). As DNA, the CDR3 is TGCGCCAGCAGTGAGTCAGGACCCAACGAGCAGTACTTC. Translating gives CASSESGPNEQYF.

The chain is built from TRBV6-5 and TRBJ1-1; D is perhaps TRBD1 (6 bases). V lost 7 bases and J 4 bases, leaving 13 bases between the germline ends. From germline, CDR1 is MNHEY and CDR2 SVGAGI. The CDR3 has 13 amino acids. This CDR3 reads CASNRVLGTEAFF. The CDR3 coding sequence is TGTGCCAGCAACAGGGTTTTGGGCACTGAAGCTTTCTTT.

This rearrangement joins TRBV7-2 to TRBJ1-1; D unclear. Trimming left V 0 bases short and J 3 bases short, with 8 bases between. Germline V gives CDR1 SGHTA, CDR2 FQGNSA. The CDR3 length is 14 residues. The chain's CDR3 is CASSLAQAYTEAFF. For the CDR3, the DNA is TGTGCCAGCAGCTTAGCCCAGGCTTACACTGAAGCTTTCTTT.